These 22 T cell receptor beta chains originate from one sample sequenced in a study of blood T cell repertoires in COVID-19. The method was immunoSEQ multiplex PCR; TCRdb's version includes in-frame clones alone and lacks a portion of them. The data show about 100,000 clones, about nine tenths seen once. Sequencing was carried out using peripheral blood. All receptors come from a man in his 70s with acute or convalescent COVID-19.

V usage is TRBV11-2 and J usage is TRBJ1-5; 7 bases line up with TRBD1. V shed 5 bases, J shed 7 bases, and the junction held 8 bases outside the gene matches. CDR1 SGHAT and CDR2 FQNNGV come from the germline V gene. This CDR3 is built from 14 residues. The CDR3 bases are TGTGCCAGCAGCCTGCAAGGGGGCCGGCAGCCCCAGCATTTT. Protein sequence: CASSLQGGRQPQHF. The full variable domain, completed using reference TRBV11-2 and TRBJ1-5, is EAGVAQSPRYKIIEKRQSVAFWCNPISGHATLYWYQQILGQGPKLLIQFQNNGVVDDSQLPKDRFSAERLKGVDSTLKIQPAKLEDSAVYLCASSLQGGRQPQHFGDGTRLSIL.

The chain couples TRBV27 to TRBJ2-7; D gene unclear. The CDR3 contains 11 residues. Per germline, CDR1 MNHEY and CDR2 SMNVEV (reference sequence). Trimming removed 5 bases from V and 4 bases from J, with 6 bases in between. The CDR3 loop reads CASSPLYEQYF. The CDR3 DNA follows: TGTGCCAGCAGTCCCCTTTACGAGCAGTACTTC.

This chain joins TRBV19 and TRBJ2-7, with 9 bases fitting TRBD1. With 4 bases clipped from V and 6 bases from J, the junction kept 10 bases outside the gene matches. The CDR3 covers 15 residues. Germline CDR1 is LNHDA and CDR2 is SQIVND (reference sequence). DNA for the CDR3: TGTGCCAGTAGTAATTACGAACAGGGGGCGCGCGAGCAGTACTTC. It is translated as CASSNYEQGAREQYF.

The chain is built from TRBV28 and TRBJ1-5, with TRBD1 matching 9 bases. V lost 3 bases and J lost 4; bases outside the gene matches: 1. The CDR3 has 14 amino acids. CDR1 is MDHEN and CDR2 is SYDVKM in the germline V gene. Written as DNA, the CDR3 is TGTGCCAGCAGTTTGGGACAGGGAAATCAGCCCCAGCATTTT. Its translation is CASSLGQGNQPQHF. Based on the CDR3 plus reference TRBV28 and TRBJ1-5, the full variable domain is DVKVTQSSRYLVKRTGEKVFLECVQDMDHENMFWYRQDPGLGLRLIYFSYDVKMKEKGDIPEGYSVSREKKERFSLILESASTNQTSMYLCASSLGQGNQPQHFGDGTRLSIL.

The CDR3 DNA sequence: TGTGCCAGCAGTTTACAGGTCAACGAGCAGTACTTC. It encodes CASSLQVNEQYF. V is TRBV6-2 or TRBV6-3 and J is TRBJ2-7, with D tentatively TRBD1 (5 bases). This CDR3 contains 12 residues. The germline gives CDR1 MNHEY, CDR2 SVGEGT. Deletions cut 4 bases from V and 5 bases from J, with 9 bases between.

This clone was recorded a few times. The V gene is TRBV7-9, the J gene TRBJ2-7, with TRBD2 matching 12 bases. Germline V gene sequence: CDR1 SEHNR, CDR2 FQNEAQ (reference sequence). Trimming at V came to 5 bases and at J to 3 bases, leaving 11 bases not matched to a gene. The CDR3 has 17 residues. DNA of the CDR3: TGTGCCAGCAGCCCGTTGTCTAGCGGGAGGGCCGGCTACGAGCAGTACTTC. Its translation: CASSPLSSGRAGYEQYF.

The genes are TRBV5-1 and TRBJ1-2; a weak D match, TRBD1 (6 bases). The CDR3 spans 15 residues. With 5 bases removed from V and 0 bases from J, the gap between germline ends came to 14 bases. Germline V CDR1 and CDR2: SGHRS, YFSETQ. The CDR3 DNA reads as TGCGCCAGCAGTGATTTAGGACAGTCTAACTATGGCTACACCTTC. This codes for CASSDLGQSNYGYTF.

The chain recombines TRBV6-5 with TRBJ1-2, with D unclear. This CDR3 comprises 12 residues. Trimming removed 6 bases from V and 1 base from J, with 6 bases in between. The germline gives CDR1 MNHEY, CDR2 SVGAGI. The CDR3: CASRAYNYGYTF. The CDR3 nucleotides are TGTGCCAGCAGAGCTTATAACTATGGCTACACCTTC.

This clone was counted once. V usage is TRBV3-1 (or the pseudogene TRBV3-2) and J usage is TRBJ1-1, with 8 positions matching TRBD1. This CDR3 spans 15 amino acids. V lost 3 bases to trimming and J lost 7 bases; unmatched junction nucleotides: 10. CDR1 LGHDT and CDR2 YNNKEL come from the germline V gene (reference sequence). This chain's CDR3 is CASSQDPTGEDEAFF. In DNA form, the CDR3 reads TGTGCCAGCAGCCAGGACCCGACAGGGGAGGATGAAGCTTTCTTT.

The V and J genes are TRBV11-3 and TRBJ2-3, with TRBD1 as a possible D gene (6 bases). Germline V gene data show CDR1 as SGHNT and CDR2 as YENEEA. V was pared by 3 bases and J by 6 bases, with 10 bases between. The CDR3 consists of 13 residues. The CDR3 here is CASSFRGVDTQYF. In DNA form, the CDR3 reads TGTGCCAGCAGCTTCAGGGGAGTTGATACGCAGTATTTT.

The V gene is TRBV27, the J gene TRBJ1-3; the D is unclear. V dropped 5 bases and J dropped 0 bases, with 17 bases sitting between them. Germline CDR1 and CDR2: MNHEY and SMNVEV (reference sequence). This CDR3 has 17 amino acids. The CDR3 protein is CASSQLATPDSGNTIYF. DNA of the CDR3: TGTGCCAGCAGTCAACTAGCGACTCCCGACTCTGGAAACACCATATATTTT.

V is TRBV20-1 and J is TRBJ2-1; 10 bases line up with TRBD2. Germline-derived CDR1 and CDR2 are DFQATT and SNEGSKA (reference sequence). V shed 3 bases and J 7 bases; nucleotides not matched to a gene: 9. The CDR3 sequence is 15 residues long. CDR3 bases: TGCAGTGCTAGTTCCAGCGGGAGGGCCGGGAATGAGCAGTTCTTC. Amino acids: CSASSSGRAGNEQFF.

The chain has TRBV2 and TRBJ2-3; 8 bases align to TRBD1. CDR1 and CDR2 (germline): SNHLY, FYNNEI. V was pared by 7 bases and J by 7 bases, with 4 bases of the junction left unmatched. The CDR3 sequence is 12 residues long. CDR3 sequence (DNA): TGTGCCAGCACCCAGGGGGCAAATACGCAGTATTTT. The encoded protein is CASTQGANTQYF.

Here the CDR3 reads CASSRTSGGFNEQFF. In DNA form, the CDR3 reads TGTGCCAGCAGTAGGACTAGCGGGGGGTTCAATGAGCAGTTCTTC. The genes are TRBV6-4 and TRBJ2-1; 14 nucleotides match TRBD2. The V segment lost 5 bases and the J segment 6 bases; nucleotides outside the gene matches: 3. CDR1 is MRHNA and CDR2 is SNTAGT in the germline V gene. This CDR3 has 15 amino acids.

CDR3 DNA sequence: TGTGCCAGTAGTATAGGCCCAGGGAACTGGGCTAACTATGGCTACACCTTC. This encodes CASSIGPGNWANYGYTF. The chain has TRBV19 and TRBJ1-2; tentative D call: TRBD1 (5 bases). The CDR3 has 17 residues. V was pared by 1 base and J by 0 bases, with 15 bases between. The germline CDR1 and CDR2 sequences are LNHDA and SQIVND (reference sequence).

V gene TRBV11-3 combines with J gene TRBJ2-1; 9 bases are a match to TRBD2. Per germline, CDR1 SGHNT and CDR2 YENEEA. CDR3 length: 15 amino acids. V lost 5 bases and J lost 1; bases outside the gene matches: 3. CDR3 residues: CASSNSGGSYNEQFF. CDR3 bases: TGTGCCAGCAGCAATAGCGGGGGTTCCTACAATGAGCAGTTCTTC.

A single count supports this clone. The chain has TRBV5-6 and TRBJ1-5; 10 bases match TRBD1. The V and J ends lost 1 base and 5 bases, in that order; junction bases with no gene match: 3. CDR3 length: 15 residues. Germline V lookup: CDR1 SGHDT, CDR2 YYEEEE. The CDR3: CASSLFGTGDQPQHF. CDR3 DNA sequence: TGTGCCAGCAGCTTGTTTGGGACAGGGGATCAGCCCCAGCATTTT.

The genes are TRBV5-1 and TRBJ2-7; 12 bases line up with TRBD1. The length of the CDR3 is 16 residues. The trim removed 6 bases at V and 3 bases at J, leaving 10 bases unmatched. Germline-derived CDR1 and CDR2 are SGHRS and YFSETQ. The CDR3: CASTSGTGGGIYEQYF. The CDR3 DNA reads TGCGCCAGCACCTCCGGGACAGGGGGCGGGATCTACGAGCAGTACTTC.

CDR3 DNA sequence: TGTGCCAGCAGTGAATACTCACAGCCGAACACTGAAGCTTTCTTT. Translated, it gives CASSEYSQPNTEAFF. This chain connects TRBV25-1 to TRBJ1-1; no reliable D call. CDR3 length equals 15 residues. V dropped 0 bases and J dropped 1 base, with 9 bases sitting between them. Germline values: CDR1 MGHDK, CDR2 SYGVNS.

The chain recombines TRBV19 with TRBJ2-7; TRBD1 aligns across 7 bases. Germline V CDR1 and CDR2: LNHDA, SQIVND (reference sequence). The CDR3 covers 16 residues. V lost 5 bases and J lost 2; bases outside the gene matches: 12. The CDR3, as DNA: TGTGCCAGTAGTTTTCGGTTAGGGGGCAGGGCCTACGAGCAGTACTTC. Encoded protein: CASSFRLGGRAYEQYF.

CDR3 bases: TGTGCCAGCAGCTTAGTAGTATGGGACAGGGAGACAGATACGCAGTATTTT. Encoded protein: CASSLVVWDRETDTQYF. J is TRBJ2-3 and V is TRBV7-6, with 9 bases that match TRBD1. Looked up from germline, CDR1 is SGHVS and CDR2 is FNYEAQ. Trimming took 1 base from V and 3 from J; bases not matched to a gene: 8. This CDR3 has 17 residues.

This clone showed up just once. The CDR3 DNA is TGCGCCAGCAGCTTGGGAGTACAAGAGACCCAGTACTTC. Residues: CASSLGVQETQYF. The chain links TRBV5-1 to TRBJ2-5; D uncertain. The V gene lost 0 bases and the J gene lost 2 bases, with 5 bases spanning the gap. There are 13 residues in the CDR3. Germline V gene data show CDR1 as SGHRS and CDR2 as YFSETQ.